This T cell receptor (beta chain) was sequenced for a study of blood T cell repertoires in COVID-19. Study overall: The United States, Italy and Spain were the sources of the acute and convalescent COVID-19 samples.

The CDR3 totals 12 residues. CDR1 is ENHRY, CDR2 SYGVKD, per germline. The V end lost 0 bases, the J end lost 9 bases, and 8 bases lay between the germline ends. In the authors' workflow: Estimation of nucleated cell counts was performed using reference gene primer amplification. The assay was immunoSEQ multiplex PCR, and TCRdb's table has in-frame clones only and misses some. V, J and clone size were drawn from that table, and D and trimming were deduced from the DNA. The sample lists 250,000 to 300,000 clones, around 85% occurring once. The rearrangement links TRBV10-3 to TRBJ1-1; D is undetermined. Sequences were obtained from peripheral blood. The receptor was isolated from a woman between 70 and 85 years old with acute or convalescent COVID-19. CDR3 DNA: TGTGCCATCAGTGAGTCGGGGAGCCAAGCTTTCTTT. Translation: CAISESGSQAFF.